Detailed here is one T cell receptor (beta chain). Its antigen is not identified. The entirety of the isolated RNA underwent reverse transcription, so expressed TCRB transcripts were sequenced. Data came from immunoSEQ multiplex PCR; TCRdb stores just in-frame clones and leaves some out. The repertoire holds approximately 260,000 clones, with approximately 25% as singletons. The data are from a study of beta chain features in type 1 diabetes. Study observations and caveats: Type 1 diabetes patients showed a moderate but significant shortening of TCRB CDR3s in all four CD4+ subsets.

Trimming took 5 bases from V and 3 from J, leaving 8 bases between them. Germline CDR1 reads MNHNY; CDR2 reads SVGAGI (reference sequence). This CDR3 has 12 residues. The V call is TRBV6-6, the J call TRBJ2-7; possibly TRBD2 for D (5 bases). This clonotype was obtained from a woman in her 30s with type 1 diabetes. Specimen: naive CD4+ T cells from blood. The CDR3 sequence is CASSTAGYEQYF. The CDR3 coding sequence is TGTGCCAGCAGTACCGCGGGCTACGAGCAGTACTTC.